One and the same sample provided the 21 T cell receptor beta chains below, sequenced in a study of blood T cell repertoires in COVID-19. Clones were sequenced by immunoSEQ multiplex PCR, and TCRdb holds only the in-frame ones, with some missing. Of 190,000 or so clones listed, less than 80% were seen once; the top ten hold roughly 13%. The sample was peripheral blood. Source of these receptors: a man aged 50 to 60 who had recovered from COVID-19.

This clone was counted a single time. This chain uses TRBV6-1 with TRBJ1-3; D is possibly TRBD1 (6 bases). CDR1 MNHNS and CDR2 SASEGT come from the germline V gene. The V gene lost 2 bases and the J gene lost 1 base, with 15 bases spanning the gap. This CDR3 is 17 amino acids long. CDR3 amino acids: CASSEQAVQGSGNTIYF. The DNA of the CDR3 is TGTGCCAGCAGTGAACAGGCGGTACAGGGTTCTGGAAACACCATATATTTT.

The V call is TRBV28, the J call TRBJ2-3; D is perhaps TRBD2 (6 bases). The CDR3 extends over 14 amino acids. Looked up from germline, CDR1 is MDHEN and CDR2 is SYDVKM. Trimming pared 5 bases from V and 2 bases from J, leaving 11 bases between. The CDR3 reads CASSLAGTTDTQYF. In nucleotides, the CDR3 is TGTGCCAGCAGTCTCGCGGGAACCACAGATACGCAGTATTTT. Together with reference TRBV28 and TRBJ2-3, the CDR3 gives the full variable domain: DVKVTQSSRYLVKRTGEKVFLECVQDMDHENMFWYRQDPGLGLRLIYFSYDVKMKEKGDIPEGYSVSREKKERFSLILESASTNQTSMYLCASSLAGTTDTQYFGPGTRLTVL.

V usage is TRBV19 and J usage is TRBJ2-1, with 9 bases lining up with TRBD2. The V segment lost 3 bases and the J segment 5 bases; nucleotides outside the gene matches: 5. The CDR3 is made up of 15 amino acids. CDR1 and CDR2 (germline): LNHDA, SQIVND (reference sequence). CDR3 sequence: CASSISGSIHNEQFF. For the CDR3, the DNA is TGTGCCAGTAGTATTAGCGGGAGTATCCACAATGAGCAGTTCTTC.

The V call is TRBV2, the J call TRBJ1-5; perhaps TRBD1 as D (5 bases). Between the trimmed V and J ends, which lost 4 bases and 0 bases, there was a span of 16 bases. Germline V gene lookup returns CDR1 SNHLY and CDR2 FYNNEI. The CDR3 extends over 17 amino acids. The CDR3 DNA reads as TGTGCCAGCAGTGGAGTGCAGGGCTCGTATAGCAATCAGCCCCAGCATTTT. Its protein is CASSGVQGSYSNQPQHF.

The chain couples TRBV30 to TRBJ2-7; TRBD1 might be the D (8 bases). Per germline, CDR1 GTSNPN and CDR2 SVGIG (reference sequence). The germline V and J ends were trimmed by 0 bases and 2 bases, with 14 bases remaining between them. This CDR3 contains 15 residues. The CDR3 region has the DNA TGTGCCTGGAGTGTTGAACAGGGGGGGCCCTACGAGCAGTACTTC. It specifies CAWSVEQGGPYEQYF.

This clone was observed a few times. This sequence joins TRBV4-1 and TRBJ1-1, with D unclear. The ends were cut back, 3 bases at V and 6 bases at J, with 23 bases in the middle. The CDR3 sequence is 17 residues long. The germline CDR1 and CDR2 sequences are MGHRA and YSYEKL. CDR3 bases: TGCGCCAGCAGCCATTTATTTTCTTCGAGGAGGGCACCTGAAGCTTTCTTT. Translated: CASSHLFSSRRAPEAFF.

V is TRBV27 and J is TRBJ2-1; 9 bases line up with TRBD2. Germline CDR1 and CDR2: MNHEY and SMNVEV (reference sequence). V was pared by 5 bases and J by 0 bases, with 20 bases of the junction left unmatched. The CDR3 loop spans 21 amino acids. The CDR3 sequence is CASSLQSTSGLSRTSYNEQFF. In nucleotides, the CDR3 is TGTGCCAGCAGTCTCCAATCGACTAGCGGTTTATCCCGAACCTCCTACAATGAGCAGTTCTTC.

CDR3 in DNA: TGTGCCAGCAGCCTACCGGGGAGCGGGGAGGTGGATGAGCAGTTCTTC. Its translation: CASSLPGSGEVDEQFF. V is TRBV7-3 and J is TRBJ2-1, with 7 bases identical to TRBD2. The CDR3 is 16 amino acids. The germline CDR1 and CDR2 sequences are SGHTA and FQGTGA. The trim removed 5 bases at V and 8 bases at J, leaving 15 bases unmatched.

The CDR3, as DNA: TGTGCCAGCAGAGTTAGTCAGGGAGGCTATGGCTACACCTTC. Its translation: CASRVSQGGYGYTF. The chain uses TRBV6-5 and TRBJ1-2, with D possibly matching TRBD1 (5 bases). Trimming stripped 6 bases from V and 4 bases from J, with 15 bases between. There are 14 residues in the CDR3. Germline CDR1 is MNHEY and CDR2 is SVGAGI.

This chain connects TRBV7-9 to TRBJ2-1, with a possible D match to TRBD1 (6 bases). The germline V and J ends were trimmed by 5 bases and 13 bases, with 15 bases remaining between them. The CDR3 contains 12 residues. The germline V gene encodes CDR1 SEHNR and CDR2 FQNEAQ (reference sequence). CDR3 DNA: TGTGCCAGCAGCCCCAGTACCAGGGGCCAGTTCTTC. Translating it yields CASSPSTRGQFF.

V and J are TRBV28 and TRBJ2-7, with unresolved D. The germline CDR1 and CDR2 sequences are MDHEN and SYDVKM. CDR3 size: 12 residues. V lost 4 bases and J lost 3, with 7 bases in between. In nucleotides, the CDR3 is TGTGCCAGCAGTTGGGCCTACTACGAGCAGTACTTC. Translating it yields CASSWAYYEQYF.

CDR3 loop: CASSPGGGGPYNEQFF. CDR3 DNA sequence: TGTGCCAGCAGCCCAGGTGGGGGCGGCCCCTACAATGAGCAGTTCTTC. The chain is built from TRBV9 and TRBJ2-1; possible D gene TRBD1, 6 bases. Deletions cut 4 bases from V and 2 bases from J, with 16 bases between. CDR1 SGDLS and CDR2 YYNGEE come from the germline V gene. CDR3 length: 16 residues.

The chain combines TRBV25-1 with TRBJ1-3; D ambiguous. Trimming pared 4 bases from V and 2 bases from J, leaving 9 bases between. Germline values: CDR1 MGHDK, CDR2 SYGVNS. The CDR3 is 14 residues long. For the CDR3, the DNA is TGTGCCAGCAGTGTGCGGGGAACTGGAAACACCATATATTTT. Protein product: CASSVRGTGNTIYF.

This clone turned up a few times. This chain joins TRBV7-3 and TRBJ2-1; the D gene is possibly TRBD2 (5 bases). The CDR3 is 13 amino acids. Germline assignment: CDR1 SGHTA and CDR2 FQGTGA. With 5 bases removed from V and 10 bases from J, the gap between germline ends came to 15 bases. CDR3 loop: CASSKVVAGEQFF. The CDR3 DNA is TGTGCCAGCAGCAAGGTGGTCGCGGGCGAGCAGTTCTTC.

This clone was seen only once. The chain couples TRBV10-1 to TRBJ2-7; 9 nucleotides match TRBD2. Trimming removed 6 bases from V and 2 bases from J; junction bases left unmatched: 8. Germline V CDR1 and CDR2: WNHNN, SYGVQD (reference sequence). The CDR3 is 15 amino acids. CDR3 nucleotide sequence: TGCGCCAGCAGACAAAGCGGGAGGTCCCCCTACGAGCAGTACTTC. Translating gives CASRQSGRSPYEQYF.

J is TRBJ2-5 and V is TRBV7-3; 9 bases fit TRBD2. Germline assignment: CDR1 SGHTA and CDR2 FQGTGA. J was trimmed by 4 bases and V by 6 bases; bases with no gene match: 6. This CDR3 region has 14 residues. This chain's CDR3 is CASSPAGGPETQYF. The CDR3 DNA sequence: TGTGCCAGCAGTCCAGCGGGAGGCCCAGAGACCCAGTACTTC.

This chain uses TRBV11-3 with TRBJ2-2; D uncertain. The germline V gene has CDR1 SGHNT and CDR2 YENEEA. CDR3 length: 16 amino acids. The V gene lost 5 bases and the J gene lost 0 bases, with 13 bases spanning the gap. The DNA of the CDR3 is TGTGCCAGCAGCCGTAGGTCACAGCCGAACACCGGGGAGCTGTTTTTT. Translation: CASSRRSQPNTGELFF.

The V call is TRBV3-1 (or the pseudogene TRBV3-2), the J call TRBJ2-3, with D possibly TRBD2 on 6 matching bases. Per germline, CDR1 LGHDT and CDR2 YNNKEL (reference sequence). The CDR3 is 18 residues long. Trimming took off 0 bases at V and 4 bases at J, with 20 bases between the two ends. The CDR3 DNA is TGTGCCAGCAGCCAAGATGATGGGGGGTCCACGATTTCAGATACGCAGTATTTT. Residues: CASSQDDGGSTISDTQYF.

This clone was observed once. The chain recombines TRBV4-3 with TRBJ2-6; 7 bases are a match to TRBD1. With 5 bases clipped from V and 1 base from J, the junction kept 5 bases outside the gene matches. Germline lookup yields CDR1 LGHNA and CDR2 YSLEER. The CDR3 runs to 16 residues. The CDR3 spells CASSLIQGSGANVLTF. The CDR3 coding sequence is TGCGCCAGCAGCTTAATACAGGGGTCTGGGGCCAACGTCCTGACTTTC.

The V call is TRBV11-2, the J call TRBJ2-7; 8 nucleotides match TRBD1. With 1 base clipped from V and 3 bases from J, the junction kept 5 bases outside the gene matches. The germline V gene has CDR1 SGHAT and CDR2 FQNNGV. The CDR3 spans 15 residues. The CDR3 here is CASSLAGGLFYEQYF. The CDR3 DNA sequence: TGTGCCAGCAGCTTAGCAGGGGGCCTGTTCTACGAGCAGTACTTC.

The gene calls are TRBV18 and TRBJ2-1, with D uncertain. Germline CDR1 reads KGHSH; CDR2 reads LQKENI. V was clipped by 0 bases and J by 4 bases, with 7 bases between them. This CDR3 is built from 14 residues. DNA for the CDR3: TGTGCCAGCTCACCACCGGCAGGATACAATGAGCAGTTCTTC. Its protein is CASSPPAGYNEQFF.